The 9 T cell receptor beta chains presented below share a single source sample, sequenced in a study of T-cell reconstitution after alpha-beta-depleted transplantation in children. Preparation of the TCRbeta library was carried out with unique molecular identifiers. One entry per CDR3 protein, called by TCRdb with MiXCR from the PCR reads. The sample holds fewer than 400,000 distinct CDR3 sequences; approximately 23% are singletons and the top ten take roughly 11%. Sequencing used PBMCs, mostly from graft donor cells, obtained 180 days after TCRalphabeta/CD19-depleted stem cell transplant. Source of these receptors: a male patient younger than 18 who had a stem cell transplant for acute lymphoblastic leukemia, so the T cells may come from the graft donor.

This chain joins TRBV20-1 and TRBJ2-4, with TRBD1 identical over 10 bases. With 3 bases clipped from V and 7 bases from J, the junction kept 6 bases outside the gene matches. Germline V CDR1 and CDR2: DFQATT, SNEGSKA (reference sequence). This CDR3 contains 14 residues. Written as DNA, the CDR3 is TGCAGTGCTAGTCGGACAGGGGGACAGAACATTCAGTACTTC. This encodes CSASRTGGQNIQYF.

This chain joins TRBV29-1 and TRBJ2-2, with D tentatively TRBD1 (6 bases). The germline V gene has CDR1 SQVTM and CDR2 ANQGSEA. The CDR3 has 14 amino acids. The V end lost 5 bases, the J end lost 0 bases, and 10 bases lay between the germline ends. CDR3 sequence reads: CSVFGTPNTGELFF. The CDR3 DNA follows: TGCAGCGTTTTCGGGACACCGAACACCGGGGAGCTGTTTTTT.

This clonotype showed up many times. For the CDR3, the DNA is TGTGCCAGCAGCTTATATCCTAGCGGGAGGCCAGAGACCCAGTACTTC. Translation: CASSLYPSGRPETQYF. J is TRBJ2-5 and V is TRBV7-2; 11 bases are a match to TRBD2. The CDR3 spans 16 residues. The J segment lost 4 bases and the V segment lost 2 bases, leaving 6 bases of the junction unmatched. Germline-derived CDR1 and CDR2 are SGHTA and FQGNSA. The complete variable domain, with remaining parts taken from reference TRBV7-2 and TRBJ2-5, reads GAGVSQSPSNKVTEKGKDVELRCDPISGHTALYWYRQSLGQGLEFLIYFQGNSAPDKSGLPSDRFSAERTGGSVSTLTIQRTQQEDSAVYLCASSLYPSGRPETQYFGPGTRLLVL.

The J gene is TRBJ1-2, the V gene TRBV5-1, with D maybe TRBD1 (6 bases). This CDR3 is built from 15 residues. V was cut by 4 bases and J by 8 bases, with 21 bases left in between. Germline loops: CDR1 SGHRS, CDR2 YFSETQ. CDR3 residues: CASSPRQVNVGGYTF. The CDR3 DNA sequence: TGCGCCAGCAGCCCACGACAGGTTAATGTGGGAGGCTACACCTTC.

This clonotype was observed a few times. The chain couples TRBV5-1 to TRBJ2-2; D may be TRBD2 (6 bases). The germline CDR1 and CDR2 sequences are SGHRS and YFSETQ. The CDR3 has 14 amino acids. Trimming took 5 bases from V and 1 from J, leaving 9 bases between them. CDR3 sequence reads: CASREGRNTGELFF. In DNA form, the CDR3 reads TGCGCCAGCAGGGAGGGAAGGAACACCGGGGAGCTGTTTTTT. Filled out from reference TRBV5-1 and TRBJ2-2, the complete variable domain reads KAGVTQTPRYLIKTRGQQVTLSCSPISGHRSVSWYQQTPGQGLQFLFEYFSETQRNKGNFPGRFSGRQFSNSRSEMNVSTLELGDSALYLCASREGRNTGELFFGEGSRLTVL.

The chain employs TRBV5-4 and TRBJ2-7; D possibly corresponds to TRBD2 (5 bases). The germline V gene has CDR1 SGHNT and CDR2 YYREEE (reference sequence). The length of the CDR3 is 15 residues. V gave up 0 bases and J gave up 3 bases, with 13 bases separating them. The CDR3 protein is CASSLGPSTNYEQYF. CDR3 sequence (DNA): TGTGCCAGCAGCTTGGGTCCTAGCACGAACTACGAGCAGTACTTC.

This chain joins TRBV7-3 and TRBJ2-3; D may correspond to TRBD1 or TRBD2 (5 bases each). Germline loops: CDR1 SGHTA, CDR2 FQGTGA. Deletions cut 1 base from V and 2 bases from J, with 19 bases between. This CDR3 is 18 amino acids long. The CDR3 DNA sequence: TGTGCCAGCAGCTTAAGGGGCATCGGGCTAGCCGACACAGATACGCAGTATTTT. It specifies CASSLRGIGLADTDTQYF.

The rearrangement links TRBV11-2 to TRBJ1-2; D perhaps matches TRBD1 (6 bases). The germline V and J ends were trimmed by 5 bases and 1 base, with 11 bases remaining between them. Per germline, CDR1 SGHAT and CDR2 FQNNGV. This CDR3 region has 14 residues. The DNA of the CDR3 is TGTGCCAGCAGCGGCAGAGGGGGTAACTATGGCTACACCTTC. Amino acids: CASSGRGGNYGYTF.

This sequence joins TRBV29-1 and TRBJ2-1, with TRBD2 matching 13 bases. V was pared by 6 bases and J by 8 bases, with 10 bases of the junction left unmatched. CDR1 is SQVTM and CDR2 is ANQGSEA in the germline V gene. There are 15 residues in the CDR3. The CDR3 bases are TGCAGCGTCCTTGAGAGGACTAGCGGGAGCTATGAGCAGTTCTTC. This encodes CSVLERTSGSYEQFF.